This T cell receptor (beta chain) was recovered during a study of tissue T cells after allogeneic stem cell transplantation. Per the germline V gene, CDR1 is SNHLY and CDR2 is FYNGKV (reference sequence). The CDR3 totals 13 residues. V lost 2 bases and J lost 1, with 5 bases in between. Sequenced by immunoSEQ multiplex PCR; TCRdb stores in-frame clones only, minus some. The sample consists of thousands of clones, approximately 50% of them appearing once. On this clone itself: Gene names follow the mouse nomenclature. The read gets to within 1 residue of the CDR3 end, and the germline J gene fills in the rest.

The sample's time point: mouse harvest day 7 after allogeneic transplant. Tail vein injection delivered 10^7 T-cell-depleted bone marrow cells and 10^6 splenic CD5+ T cells. The TCR sequence derives from a female BALB/c mouse given C57BL/6 T cells with graft-versus-host disease after an allogeneic hematopoietic cell transplant. The sequencing sample was made of gut tissue. The J gene is TRBJ1-1, the V gene TRBV3; D remains unclear. CDR3 DNA, as far as it was read: TGTGCCAGCAGCTTAAGAGGGAACACAGAAGTCTTC. Translation: CASSLRGNTEVF. The CDR3 as a whole reads CASSLRGNTEVFF.